These 3 T cell receptor beta chains were sequenced from one sample in a study of T-cell reconstitution after alpha-beta-depleted transplantation in children. Construction of the TCRbeta library involved unique molecular identifiers. TCRdb independently ran MiXCR on the PCR reads; one entry per CDR3 protein. Among about 540,000 distinct CDR3 sequences listed, 25% to 30% were seen once. The material sequenced was PBMCs, taken before TCRalphabeta/CD19-depleted stem cell transplant. Source of these receptors: a boy in the first two years of life with Wiskott-Aldrich syndrome, due to receive a stem cell transplant.

The chain has TRBV27 and TRBJ1-2, with TRBD1 matching over 7 bases. The CDR3 covers 14 residues. Germline V CDR1 and CDR2: MNHEY, SMNVEV (reference sequence). V was pared by 6 bases and J by 4 bases, with 8 bases of the junction left unmatched. Here the CDR3 reads CASSSTGWAYGYTF. For the CDR3, the DNA is TGTGCCAGCAGCTCGACAGGGTGGGCCTATGGCTACACCTTC.

In this sample, this clonotype turned up a few times. The chain links TRBV25-1 to TRBJ2-3; 7 nucleotides agree with TRBD2. V was pared by 5 bases and J by 5 bases, with 13 bases of the junction left unmatched. Looked up from germline, CDR1 is MGHDK and CDR2 is SYGVNS. The CDR3 loop spans 16 amino acids. CDR3 region: CASSRCAGVCRDTQYF. CDR3 bases: TGTGCCAGCAGTAGGTGCGCGGGAGTATGTAGAGATACGCAGTATTTT.

This clonotype was seen a handful of times. This sequence joins TRBV19 and TRBJ2-1, with a weak D call TRBD2 (5 bases). The CDR3 covers 14 residues. V lost 7 bases, J lost 1 base, and 11 bases lay in between. CDR1 is LNHDA, CDR2 SQIVND, per germline (reference sequence). The CDR3 region has the DNA TGTGCCAGTAATGGGCTAGCTTCCTACAATGAGCAGTTCTTC. It encodes CASNGLASYNEQFF.